These 32 T cell receptor beta chains originate from one sample sequenced in a study of cytomegalovirus exposure and HLA in healthy donors. Profiling relied on immunoSEQ multiplex PCR, and the TCRdb table lists in-frame clones only, not all of them. The sample includes a few hundred thousand clones, around 90% of them seen just once. The specimen sequenced was PBMCs. Receptors originate from a young woman in good health and CMV-seronegative.

V is TRBV4-3 and J is TRBJ2-7, with D perhaps TRBD1 (6 bases). The CDR3 is 15 amino acids. The V and J ends lost 3 bases and 4 bases respectively, with 16 bases between them. In germline, CDR1 is LGHNA, CDR2 YSLEER. The CDR3 protein is CASSQWTAGVYEQYF. The CDR3 bases are TGCGCCAGCAGCCAGTGGACAGCCGGCGTGTACGAGCAGTACTTC.

The J gene is TRBJ2-5, the V gene TRBV30; tentatively, D is TRBD2 (6 bases). Germline-derived CDR1 and CDR2 are GTSNPN and SVGIG (reference sequence). The V end lost 2 bases, the J end lost 5 bases, and 12 bases lay between the germline ends. The CDR3 has 13 amino acids. The DNA of the CDR3 is TGTGCCTGGAGTCAGGGACGGGGGGAGACCCAGTACTTC. Its protein product is CAWSQGRGETQYF.

The gene calls are TRBV28 and TRBJ2-2; 8 bases fit TRBD1. CDR1 and CDR2 from the germline V gene are MDHEN and SYDVKM. The V and J ends lost 4 bases and 4 bases, in that order; junction bases with no gene match: 8. The CDR3 totals 16 residues. CDR3: CASSSWTGSLTGELFF. CDR3 nucleotide sequence: TGTGCCAGCAGTTCCTGGACAGGGAGTCTCACCGGGGAGCTGTTTTTT.

J is TRBJ1-5 and V is TRBV6-6, with D possibly matching TRBD1 (6 bases). V gave up 5 bases and J gave up 2 bases, with 10 bases separating them. The CDR3 contains 14 residues. Germline lookup yields CDR1 MNHNY and CDR2 SVGAGI (reference sequence). The CDR3 sequence is CASSLGGGNQPQHF. DNA of the CDR3: TGTGCCAGCAGTCTTGGGGGCGGCAATCAGCCCCAGCATTTT.

V usage is TRBV7-9 and J usage is TRBJ2-7, with D possibly TRBD2 on 5 matching bases. Germline V gives CDR1 SEHNR, CDR2 FQNEAQ (reference sequence). V lost 0 bases, J lost 3 bases, and 12 bases lay in between. CDR3 length: 15 amino acids. Written as DNA, the CDR3 is TGTGCCAGCAGCTTAGCGCAACAGCGGTTCTACGAGCAGTACTTC. Residues: CASSLAQQRFYEQYF.

This clone was seen a handful of times. The chain has TRBV7-2 and TRBJ2-7; maybe TRBD2 (5 bases). Between the trimmed V and J ends, which lost 6 bases and 2 bases, there was a span of 20 bases. Germline loops: CDR1 SGHTA, CDR2 FQGNSA. The CDR3 runs 16 residues. The CDR3, as DNA: TGTGCCAGCAGTCTCCTCGGAGCGGACCCGACCTACGAGCAGTACTTC. It encodes CASSLLGADPTYEQYF.

The rearrangement joins TRBV10-3 to TRBJ2-5; D is possibly TRBD2 (6 bases). The CDR3 is made up of 15 amino acids. Germline V gene sequence: CDR1 ENHRY, CDR2 SYGVKD. V was pared by 0 bases and J by 5 bases, with 13 bases between. Here the CDR3 reads CAISESTSLLETQYF. The DNA of the CDR3 is TGTGCCATCAGTGAGTCAACTAGCCTTCTGGAGACCCAGTACTTC.

This clone was seen once. This chain uses TRBV6-1 with TRBJ1-1; the D gene is possibly TRBD1 (6 bases). Germline V gene sequence: CDR1 MNHNS, CDR2 SASEGT. V lost 1 base and J lost 4, with 13 bases in between. This CDR3 region has 15 residues. DNA of the CDR3: TGTGCCAGCAGTGAAGGGGGGGCGGGAGGCACTGAAGCTTTCTTT. Translation gives CASSEGGAGGTEAFF.

The chain carries TRBV19 and TRBJ2-5; D may be TRBD2 (6 bases). Germline lookup yields CDR1 LNHDA and CDR2 SQIVND (reference sequence). The CDR3 runs 14 residues. V lost 6 bases and J lost 5, with 16 bases in between. CDR3 nucleotides: TGTGCCAGTAGAAAAAGGGTGGAGGGTGAGACCCAGTACTTC. Its protein is CASRKRVEGETQYF.

This chain links TRBV28 with TRBJ2-2; 7 bases line up with TRBD2. The CDR3 covers 15 residues. Unmatched junction bases numbered 9, after V lost 6 bases and J lost 5 bases. Germline lookup yields CDR1 MDHEN and CDR2 SYDVKM. The CDR3 is CASRGGIGGTGELFF. The CDR3 region has the DNA TGTGCCAGCAGGGGAGGGATCGGGGGGACCGGGGAGCTGTTTTTT.

The chain carries TRBV7-6 and TRBJ2-7; D ambiguous. CDR3 length equals 12 residues. Germline V gives CDR1 SGHVS, CDR2 FNYEAQ. DNA of the CDR3: TGTGCCAGCAGCTCCCTCAAACCCACTTTGAACGTC. Translating gives CASSSLKPTLNV.

The rearrangement uses TRBV21-1 and TRBJ2-1; the table gives TRBD2 as D, unverified against the DNA. TRBV21-1 is a pseudogene locus. This CDR3 spans 18 amino acids. The CDR3 bases are TGTGCCAGCAGCGACCCCCCCGGGAGACAGAGTCTGTACAATGAGCAGTTCTTC. As protein: CASSDPPGRQSLYNEQFF.

This clone was observed a single time. The chain links TRBV27 to TRBJ1-2; D perhaps matches TRBD1 (5 bases). The germline gives CDR1 MNHEY, CDR2 SMNVEV (reference sequence). The CDR3 contains 12 residues. V shed 4 bases and J shed 5 bases, with 8 bases lying between them. As DNA, the CDR3 is TGTGCCAGCAGTTCCTCAGGGTATGGCTACACCTTC. Translated, it gives CASSSSGYGYTF.

CDR3 amino acids: CASKGGPNTGELFF. The DNA for the CDR3 is TGCGCCTCTAAAGGGGGCCCGAACACCGGGGAGCTGTTTTTT. V is TRBV4-1 and J is TRBJ2-2, with 7 positions matching TRBD1. CDR1 is MGHRA, CDR2 YSYEKL, per germline. CDR3 length equals 14 residues. V shed 11 bases and J 0 bases; nucleotides not matched to a gene: 6.

The chain is built from TRBV27 and TRBJ1-1; tentative D call: TRBD1 (6 bases). V gave up 6 bases and J gave up 6 bases, with 17 bases separating them. This CDR3 has 14 amino acids. Germline V gene lookup returns CDR1 MNHEY and CDR2 SMNVEV (reference sequence). The CDR3 nucleotides read TGTGCCAGCAGCGCTGGGGGCCTGATCGCTGAAGCTTTCTTT. This encodes CASSAGGLIAEAFF.

The V call is TRBV18, the J call TRBJ1-1, with D tentatively TRBD1 (6 bases). Germline V CDR1 and CDR2: KGHSH, LQKENI. This CDR3 region has 17 residues. Trimming pared 0 bases from V and 4 bases from J, leaving 18 bases between. CDR3 sequence reads: CASSPPIRGSGATEAFF. The CDR3 DNA reads as TGTGCCAGCTCACCACCGATAAGGGGGAGTGGGGCCACTGAAGCTTTCTTT.

Written as DNA, the CDR3 is TGTGCCAGCAGCTTCCGGTTTAATGAAAAACTGTTTTTT. It specifies CASSFRFNEKLFF. The rearrangement links TRBV5-6 to TRBJ1-4, with D hard to call. The CDR3 has 13 residues. Trimming cost V 2 bases and J 4 bases, with 6 bases left between them. The germline gives CDR1 SGHDT, CDR2 YYEEEE.

The chain has TRBV5-5 and TRBJ2-7, with D perhaps matching TRBD2 (5 bases). V was trimmed by 0 bases and J by 0 bases, leaving 7 bases between them. CDR3 length equals 14 residues. CDR1 and CDR2 from the germline V gene are SGHKS and YYEKEE (reference sequence). The CDR3 region is CASSLGGLSYEQYF. The CDR3 bases are TGTGCCAGCAGCTTGGGCGGACTCTCCTACGAGCAGTACTTC.

This sequence joins TRBV6-1 and TRBJ2-7; 11 bases agree with TRBD1. Germline V gives CDR1 MNHNS, CDR2 SASEGT. Trimming at V came to 6 bases and at J to 3 bases, leaving 4 bases not matched to a gene. This CDR3 has 14 residues. CDR3 sequence reads: CASSDGTGGYEQYV. The CDR3, as DNA: TGTGCCAGCAGCGACGGGACAGGGGGCTACGAGCAGTACGTC.

This sequence joins TRBV25-1 and TRBJ1-2; 8 positions agree with TRBD1. The CDR3 has 15 residues. Germline loops: CDR1 MGHDK, CDR2 SYGVNS. Trimming cost V 3 bases and J 3 bases; bases outside gene matches: 6. This chain's CDR3 is CASSDSGQADYGYTF. The DNA of the CDR3 is TGTGCCAGCAGTGACTCGGGACAGGCAGACTATGGCTACACCTTC.

V and J are TRBV28 and TRBJ2-2, with D maybe TRBD1 (5 bases). CDR3 length: 15 residues. V gave up 6 bases and J gave up 3 bases, with 14 bases separating them. CDR1 is MDHEN and CDR2 is SYDVKM in the germline V gene. The CDR3 DNA reads as TGTGCCAGCAGCCCCGCAGGGCTAGACACCGGGGAGCTGTTTTTT. This encodes CASSPAGLDTGELFF.

The genes are TRBV28 and TRBJ1-6; perhaps TRBD1 as D (5 bases). The V gene's germline CDR1 is MDHEN and CDR2 SYDVKM. The CDR3 contains 15 residues. V gave up 6 bases and J gave up 0 bases, with 9 bases separating them. The chain's CDR3 is CASRRDSSYNSPLHF. For the CDR3, the DNA is TGTGCCAGCAGACGAGACAGCTCCTATAATTCACCCCTCCACTTT.

The V and J genes are TRBV7-9 and TRBJ2-7; D perhaps matches TRBD2 (5 bases). CDR1 is SEHNR, CDR2 FQNEAQ, per germline (reference sequence). The CDR3 has 13 residues. Trimming cost V 2 bases and J 4 bases, with 9 bases left between them. CDR3 sequence: CASSLPGKYEQYF. DNA for the CDR3: TGTGCCAGCAGCTTACCGGGAAAATACGAGCAGTACTTC.

The genes are TRBV2 and TRBJ1-5; TRBD1 matches 7 bases. Losses at the gene ends were 4 bases for V and 6 bases for J; bases not matched to a gene: 15. The CDR3 has 17 residues. Per the germline V gene, CDR1 is SNHLY and CDR2 is FYNNEI. The DNA for the CDR3 is TGTGCCAGCAGTGGCCATCGCGGAACAGGGGATGGTCAGCCCCAGCATTTT. It specifies CASSGHRGTGDGQPQHF.

The J gene is TRBJ1-1, the V gene TRBV6-5; TRBD1 agrees at 7 bases. CDR3 length equals 14 residues. Germline CDR1 is MNHEY and CDR2 is SVGAGI. Losses at the gene ends were 6 bases for V and 1 base for J; bases not matched to a gene: 5. CDR3 nucleotide sequence: TGTGCCAGCAGCAGACAGGGTCCGAACACTGAAGCTTTCTTT. Its translation: CASSRQGPNTEAFF.

The table lists this clone with a few counts. The chain recombines TRBV7-9 with TRBJ2-7; no reliable D call. Per the germline V gene, CDR1 is SEHNR and CDR2 is FQNEAQ (reference sequence). V was shortened by 1 base and J by 0 bases, with 7 bases between the two germline ends. CDR3 length equals 14 residues. CDR3 loop: CASSLEQSSYEQYV. The CDR3 DNA follows: TGTGCCAGCAGCTTAGAACAGAGCTCCTACGAGCAGTACGTC.

This rearrangement joins TRBV27 to TRBJ2-5; 7 nucleotides line up with TRBD2. CDR3 length: 16 residues. CDR1 MNHEY and CDR2 SMNVEV come from the germline V gene (reference sequence). J lost 0 bases, V lost 2 bases, and 6 bases had no gene match. DNA for the CDR3: TGTGCCAGCAGTTTAGGATACGGGGGGAACCAAGAGACCCAGTACTTC. As protein: CASSLGYGGNQETQYF.

A remark on this clone: The junction differs from germline at one of its ends, possibly a read error. The V call is TRBV29-1, the J call TRBJ2-3, with TRBD1 matching over 7 bases. CDR1 SQVTM and CDR2 ANQGSEA come from the germline V gene. The CDR3 totals 18 residues. CDR3 amino acids: CSVDGVTGPKGATDAQYF. Here the CDR3 DNA reads TGCAGCGTTGACGGTGTGACAGGGCCTAAGGGGGCCACAGATGCGCAGTATTTT.

The chain combines TRBV10-2 with TRBJ1-5, with D uncertain. Trimming pared 4 bases from V and 3 bases from J, leaving 10 bases between. CDR1 and CDR2 from the germline V gene are WSHSY and SAAADI. The CDR3 length is 14 residues. Here the CDR3 reads CASSAGITNQPQHF. The CDR3, as DNA: TGCGCCAGCAGTGCGGGGATCACCAATCAGCCCCAGCATTTT.

CDR3 amino acids: CASSPYTSGDNEQFF. The CDR3 DNA follows: TGTGCCAGCTCACCATACACTAGCGGGGACAATGAGCAGTTCTTC. The chain links TRBV18 to TRBJ2-1, with 10 bases identical to TRBD2. Germline V CDR1 and CDR2: KGHSH, LQKENI. The CDR3 covers 15 residues. Trimming removed 2 bases from V and 5 bases from J; junction bases left unmatched: 3.

The chain recombines TRBV13 with TRBJ1-2; D is unresolved. Trimming took off 4 bases at V and 7 bases at J, with 10 bases between the two ends. This CDR3 has 12 amino acids. Germline V lookup: CDR1 PRHDT, CDR2 FYEKMQ (reference sequence). The CDR3 sequence: CASSSWPGGYTF. The CDR3 DNA reads TGTGCCAGCAGCTCGTGGCCGGGTGGCTACACCTTC.

The gene calls are TRBV5-5 and TRBJ2-7; 8 bases are a match to TRBD2. This CDR3 contains 12 residues. V was clipped by 3 bases and J by 7 bases; unmatched bases: 3. Per the germline V gene, CDR1 is SGHKS and CDR2 is YYEKEE (reference sequence). The CDR3 here is CASSSGGAEQYF. CDR3 DNA: TGTGCCAGCAGCTCCGGGGGGGCGGAGCAGTACTTC.